Each of the 24 T cell receptor beta chains below was sequenced from the same sample in a study of T cell clones after liver transplantation. Only in-frame clones appear in the TCRdb table, and some are missing; sequencing was by immunoSEQ multiplex PCR. The sample lists tens of thousands of clones, under 85% seen once, with more than 7.5% in the top ten. The sample was CD4+ T cells from blood, taken at the 22-month timepoint. The origin of the receptors is a human patient who received a liver transplant. The graft donor may be the source of some T cells.

The sample holds a few counts of this clone. The rearrangement uses TRBV4-1 and TRBJ2-6, with D unclear. CDR3 length equals 16 residues. The ends were cut back, 1 base at V and 0 bases at J, with 7 bases in the middle. Germline V gene data show CDR1 as MGHRA and CDR2 as YSYEKL. DNA of the CDR3: TGCGCCAGCAGCCAAGGGATTAGCTCTGGGGCCAACGTCCTGACTTTC. Translated, it gives CASSQGISSGANVLTF.

In this sample, this clone turned up once. The chain recombines TRBV7-9 with TRBJ2-3; 7 bases fit TRBD2. The germline CDR1 and CDR2 sequences are SEHNR and FQNEAQ (reference sequence). The CDR3 spans 16 residues. With 1 base clipped from V and 4 bases from J, the junction kept 8 bases outside the gene matches. The CDR3 here is CASSLVLAGRADTQYF. The DNA of the CDR3 is TGTGCCAGCAGCTTAGTGTTGGCAGGGAGGGCAGATACGCAGTATTTT.

In this sample, this clone turned up once. The chain links TRBV5-1 to TRBJ1-4, with D unclear. Germline V lookup: CDR1 SGHRS, CDR2 YFSETQ. Between the trimmed V and J ends, which lost 0 bases and 5 bases, there was a span of 8 bases. The CDR3 length is 14 residues. In DNA, the CDR3 is TGCGCCAGCAGCTTGGGTCGGGAAAATGAAAAACTGTTTTTT. Translation: CASSLGRENEKLFF.

The gene calls are TRBV11-2 and TRBJ2-2; 8 bases fit TRBD2. Germline-derived CDR1 and CDR2 are SGHAT and FQNNGV. After removal of 0 bases from V and 1 base from J, the junction contained 1 base not matched to a gene. The CDR3 length is 16 residues. Here the CDR3 reads CASSLEAGGNTGELFF. The DNA for the CDR3 is TGTGCCAGCAGCTTAGAGGCGGGGGGGAACACCGGGGAGCTGTTTTTT.

J is TRBJ1-2 and V is TRBV6-6; D is unresolved. The germline V gene encodes CDR1 MNHNY and CDR2 SVGAGI (reference sequence). V was pared by 7 bases and J by 5 bases, with 14 bases between. The length of the CDR3 is 13 residues. CDR3 coding DNA: TGTGCCAGCACCAAAGTGGAAGATTATGGCTACACCTTC. Translated: CASTKVEDYGYTF.

The chain is built from TRBV6-5 and TRBJ1-2; possible D gene TRBD1, 5 bases. This CDR3 contains 13 residues. Germline V gene lookup returns CDR1 MNHEY and CDR2 SVGAGI. V lost 8 bases and J lost 0, with 10 bases in between. This CDR3 is CASRGKTNYGYTF. DNA for the CDR3: TGTGCCAGCCGGGGCAAAACTAACTATGGCTACACCTTC.

The CDR3 region is CASRGGVSGYTF. The CDR3 nucleotides are TGTGCCAGCAGAGGGGGCGTGAGTGGCTACACCTTC. The chain joins TRBV2 to TRBJ1-2, with 7 bases fitting TRBD1. V trimming: 6 bases; J trimming: 7 bases; junction bases outside the gene matches: 5. From germline, CDR1 is SNHLY and CDR2 FYNNEI. The CDR3 has 12 residues.

This clone was seen once. J is TRBJ2-2 and V is TRBV5-1, with 10 bases that match TRBD2. Germline trimming cut 5 bases from V and 4 bases from J; bases unmatched to any gene: 8. This CDR3 has 16 residues. Germline V lookup: CDR1 SGHRS, CDR2 YFSETQ. In DNA, the CDR3 is TGCGCCAGCAGATTTTCGGGACTAGCGAGCACCGGGGAGCTGTTTTTT. Its translation is CASRFSGLASTGELFF.

This clone was observed a few times. CDR3 sequence: CASSISLNYYEQYF. The CDR3, as DNA: TGTGCCAGTAGTATCTCTTTGAACTACTACGAGCAGTACTTC. The V gene is TRBV19, the J gene TRBJ2-7; D gene ambiguous. Germline V lookup: CDR1 LNHDA, CDR2 SQIVND (reference sequence). V was clipped by 3 bases and J by 3 bases, with 12 bases between them. The CDR3 extends over 14 amino acids.

The rearrangement uses TRBV30 and TRBJ1-5; weak D call: TRBD1 (6 bases). Trimming shortened V by 1 base and J by 2 bases, and 9 bases separated the two germline ends. In germline, CDR1 is GTSNPN, CDR2 SVGIG (reference sequence). This CDR3 region has 14 residues. The DNA of the CDR3 is TGTGCCTGGAGTGAACAGGGAGGCAATCAGCCCCAGCATTTT. Translation gives CAWSEQGGNQPQHF.

V usage is TRBV28 and J usage is TRBJ2-3; 11 positions agree with TRBD2. The CDR3 totals 15 residues. The J segment lost 1 base and the V segment lost 6 bases, leaving 3 bases of the junction unmatched. The germline CDR1 and CDR2 sequences are MDHEN and SYDVKM. This chain's CDR3 is CASRLTSGGTDTQYF. CDR3 in DNA: TGTGCCAGCAGACTGACTAGCGGGGGCACAGATACGCAGTATTTT.

The chain combines TRBV5-6 with TRBJ1-2, with 7 bases identical to TRBD1. The CDR3 spans 15 residues. V was clipped by 4 bases and J by 6 bases; unmatched bases: 12. Germline V CDR1 and CDR2: SGHDT, YYEEEE. The CDR3 spells CASSPDRRPINGYTF. The CDR3 DNA reads as TGTGCCAGCAGCCCGGACAGGCGTCCCATTAATGGCTACACCTTC.

The gene calls are TRBV7-9 and TRBJ1-5; D not resolved. The CDR3 has 12 amino acids. V was clipped by 4 bases and J by 0 bases, with 1 base between them. From germline, CDR1 is SEHNR and CDR2 FQNEAQ (reference sequence). The CDR3 bases are TGTGCCAGCAGCTATAGCAATCAGCCCCAGCATTTT. Its translation: CASSYSNQPQHF. The full variable domain, its missing parts supplied by reference TRBV7-9 and TRBJ1-5, is DTGVSQNPRHKITKRGQNVTFRCDPISEHNRLYWYRQTLGQGPEFLTYFQNEAQLEKSRLLSDRFSAERPKGSFSTLEIQRTEQGDSAMYLCASSYSNQPQHFGDGTRLSIL.

This clone is a singleton in its sample. This chain joins TRBV7-6 and TRBJ2-1, with 8 positions matching TRBD1. V was clipped by 4 bases and J by 7 bases; unmatched bases: 6. CDR1 is SGHVS and CDR2 is FNYEAQ in the germline V gene. The CDR3 is 14 amino acids. Here the CDR3 DNA reads TGTGCCAGCAGCTCCAAGACAGGGGCGAATGAGCAGTTCTTC. Translation: CASSSKTGANEQFF.

The gene calls are TRBV19 and TRBJ1-4; D not certain. The CDR3 has 10 residues. Germline CDR1 reads LNHDA; CDR2 reads SQIVND (reference sequence). V gave up 9 bases and J gave up 11 bases, with 10 bases separating them. CDR3 sequence: CARRPLKLFF. The CDR3, as DNA: TGTGCCAGGCGGCCCCTGAAACTGTTTTTT.

This clone was seen repeatedly, ten times or more. This chain connects TRBV9 to TRBJ1-6; D ambiguous. The CDR3 runs 15 residues. The germline V gene has CDR1 SGDLS and CDR2 YYNGEE. Between the trimmed V and J ends, which lost 0 bases and 10 bases, there was a span of 14 bases. CDR3 amino acids: CASSVDSGAVSPLHF. Written as DNA, the CDR3 is TGTGCCAGCAGCGTAGATTCAGGAGCAGTGTCACCCCTCCACTTT.

The V and J genes are TRBV6-6 and TRBJ1-2; TRBD1 agrees at 7 bases. Germline assignment: CDR1 MNHNY and CDR2 SVGAGI (reference sequence). V trimming: 5 bases; J trimming: 4 bases; junction bases outside the gene matches: 7. The CDR3 has 14 amino acids. CDR3 sequence reads: CASSRLDRRYGYTF. The CDR3 nucleotides are TGTGCCAGCAGTAGACTGGACAGGCGCTATGGCTACACCTTC.

The CDR3 nucleotides read TGTGCAAGTCGCTTAGCGACGGCTATCACTCTGACAGATACGCAGTATTTT. This codes for CASRLATAITLTDTQYF. This chain uses TRBV12-2 with TRBJ2-3. TRBV12-2 corresponds to a pseudogene. The CDR3 runs to 17 residues.

The chain joins TRBV7-3 to TRBJ1-2; 12 nucleotides align to TRBD1. This CDR3 is built from 15 residues. The V gene end was trimmed by 2 bases and the J gene end by 6 bases; junction bases not matched to a gene: 4. CDR1 SGHTA and CDR2 FQGTGA come from the germline V gene. The CDR3: CASSLLGQGADGYTF. As DNA, the CDR3 is TGTGCCAGCAGCTTATTGGGACAGGGGGCAGATGGCTACACCTTC.

Remarks on this clone: Other DNA sequences in the sample encode the same CDR3. The rearrangement joins TRBV6-5 to TRBJ1-1; D gene uncertain. This CDR3 is built from 13 residues. The V end was cut by 0 bases, the J end by 3 bases, with 5 bases between. CDR1 is MNHEY, CDR2 SVGAGI, per germline. The CDR3 DNA follows: TGTGCCAGCAGTTACTCTGCGGACACTGAAGCTTTCTTT. It yields the protein CASSYSADTEAFF.

V usage is TRBV19 and J usage is TRBJ2-2, with D perhaps TRBD1 (6 bases). Trimming shortened V by 4 bases and J by 4 bases, and 22 bases separated the two germline ends. CDR1 is LNHDA, CDR2 SQIVND, per germline (reference sequence). The CDR3 has 18 residues. CDR3 region: CASSTNNQGLGRTGELFF. CDR3 bases: TGTGCCAGTAGTACTAATAACCAGGGGTTGGGGCGCACCGGGGAGCTGTTTTTT. The full variable domain, in which reference TRBV19 and TRBJ2-2 provide the parts outside the CDR3, is DGGITQSPKYLFRKEGQNVTLSCEQNLNHDAMYWYRQDPGQGLRLIYYSQIVNDFQKGDIAEGYSVSREKKESFPLTVTSAQKNPTAFYLCASSTNNQGLGRTGELFFGEGSRLTVL.

By frequency in the sample, this clone is medium-sized. The chain carries TRBV2 and TRBJ1-1, with a weak D call TRBD1 (6 bases). Trimming cost V 4 bases and J 5 bases, with 11 bases left between them. The CDR3 totals 13 residues. Germline CDR1 reads SNHLY; CDR2 reads FYNNEI. The CDR3 region is CASSVTGKTEAFF. The CDR3 DNA is TGTGCCAGCAGTGTTACAGGGAAAACTGAAGCTTTCTTT.

V usage is TRBV27 and J usage is TRBJ1-5; D remains ambiguous. The germline V gene has CDR1 MNHEY and CDR2 SMNVEV (reference sequence). Trimming cost V 2 bases and J 5 bases, with 7 bases left between them. There are 13 residues in the CDR3. The CDR3 spells CASSLNVDQPQHF. As DNA, the CDR3 is TGTGCCAGCAGTTTAAACGTAGATCAGCCCCAGCATTTT.

This clone was found a few times. The chain's CDR3 is CASSALWRVSYNEQFF. The CDR3 DNA is TGTGCCAGCAGTGCCCTATGGAGGGTTTCATACAATGAGCAGTTCTTC. The chain is built from TRBV9 and TRBJ2-1, with a weak D call TRBD2 (6 bases). CDR3 length: 16 residues. Germline V gene sequence: CDR1 SGDLS, CDR2 YYNGEE. Trimming took off 5 bases at V and 4 bases at J, with 19 bases between the two ends.